This record concerns one T cell receptor beta chain sequence. Its antigen remains unknown. The record originates from a study of blood T cells in healthy people across ages. Findings and caveats of the study: Reliance upon unsorted PBMCs precluded definitive naive versus antigen-experienced comparison.

This CDR3 region has 14 residues. Trimming shortened V by 0 bases and J by 4 bases, and 8 bases separated the two germline ends. The germline gives CDR1 LNHNV, CDR2 YYDKDF (reference sequence). Then a second PCR, running roughly 6 to 12 cycles, was carried out with a sample-barcoded 5' primer and a J-beta primer mix. All samples yielded 3 million or more CDR3-containing paired-end reads. MiXCR, run by TCRdb on the 5' RACE reads, gives a single entry per CDR3 protein. The sample records under 2 million distinct CDR3 sequences, roughly 30% being singletons. The V call is TRBV15, the J call TRBJ2-3, with no clear D. The specimen sequenced was blood. This receptor was taken from a woman in her twenties or thirties in good health. The CDR3 DNA reads as TGTGCCACCAGCAGAGATCGTGCGGCAGATACGCAGTATTTT. Amino acids: CATSRDRAADTQYF.